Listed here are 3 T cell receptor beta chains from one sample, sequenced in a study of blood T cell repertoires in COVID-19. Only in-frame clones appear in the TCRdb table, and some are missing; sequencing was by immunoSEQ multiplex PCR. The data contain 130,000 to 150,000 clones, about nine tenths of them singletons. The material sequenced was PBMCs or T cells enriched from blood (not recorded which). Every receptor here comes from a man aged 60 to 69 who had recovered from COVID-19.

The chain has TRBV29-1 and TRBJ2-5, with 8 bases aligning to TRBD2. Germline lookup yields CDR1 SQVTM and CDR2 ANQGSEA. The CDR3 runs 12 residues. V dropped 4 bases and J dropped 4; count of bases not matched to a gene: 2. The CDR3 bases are TGCAGCGTTGCGGGAGGGCCAGAGACCCAGTACTTC. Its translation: CSVAGGPETQYF.

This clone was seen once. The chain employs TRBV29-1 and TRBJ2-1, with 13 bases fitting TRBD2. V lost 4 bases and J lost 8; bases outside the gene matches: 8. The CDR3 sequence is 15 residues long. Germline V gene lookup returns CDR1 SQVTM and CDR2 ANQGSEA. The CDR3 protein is CSVAPGLAGVHEQFF. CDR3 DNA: TGCAGCGTTGCCCCCGGACTAGCGGGAGTACATGAGCAGTTCTTC.

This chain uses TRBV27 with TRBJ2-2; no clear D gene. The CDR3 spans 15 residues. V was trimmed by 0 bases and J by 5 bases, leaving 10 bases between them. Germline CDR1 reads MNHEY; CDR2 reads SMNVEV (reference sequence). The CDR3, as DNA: TGTGCCAGCAGTTTATCGAGGAGAGCTACCGGGGAGCTGTTTTTT. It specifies CASSLSRRATGELFF.